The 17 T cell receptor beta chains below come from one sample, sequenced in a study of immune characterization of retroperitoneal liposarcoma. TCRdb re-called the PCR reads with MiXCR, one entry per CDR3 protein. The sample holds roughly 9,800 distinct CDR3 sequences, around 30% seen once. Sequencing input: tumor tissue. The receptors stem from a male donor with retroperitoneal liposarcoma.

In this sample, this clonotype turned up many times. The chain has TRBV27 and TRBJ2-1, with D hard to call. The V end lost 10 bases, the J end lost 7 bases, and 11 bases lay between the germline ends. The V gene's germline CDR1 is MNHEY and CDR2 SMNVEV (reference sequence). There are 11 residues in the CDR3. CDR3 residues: CATQVWNEQFF. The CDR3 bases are TGTGCCACCCAAGTTTGGAATGAGCAGTTCTTC.

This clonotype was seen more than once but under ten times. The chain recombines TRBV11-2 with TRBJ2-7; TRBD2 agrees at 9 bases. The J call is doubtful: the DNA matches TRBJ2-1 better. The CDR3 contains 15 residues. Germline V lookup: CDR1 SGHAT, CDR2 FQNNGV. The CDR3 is CASSWTSASSYEQFF. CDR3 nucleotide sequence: TGTGCCAGCAGTTGGACTAGCGCGAGCTCCTACGAGCAGTTCTTC.

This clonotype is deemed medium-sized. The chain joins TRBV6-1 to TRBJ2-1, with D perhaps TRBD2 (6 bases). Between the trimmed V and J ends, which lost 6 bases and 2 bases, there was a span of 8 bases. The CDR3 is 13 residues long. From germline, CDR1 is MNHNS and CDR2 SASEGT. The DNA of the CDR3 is TGTGCCAGCAGAACGGGGGCCTACAATGAGCAGTTCTTC. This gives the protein CASRTGAYNEQFF.

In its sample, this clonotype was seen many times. CDR3 coding DNA: TGTGCCAGCAGTGAACGAACAGGGGGCTCCTACAATGAGCAGTACTTC. This sequence encodes CASSERTGGSYNEQYF. The genes are TRBV6-1 and TRBJ2-1; TRBD1 matches 9 bases. The J call is uncertain, as TRBJ2-7 better fits the DNA end. The CDR3 extends over 16 amino acids. CDR1 is MNHNS and CDR2 is SASEGT in the germline V gene.

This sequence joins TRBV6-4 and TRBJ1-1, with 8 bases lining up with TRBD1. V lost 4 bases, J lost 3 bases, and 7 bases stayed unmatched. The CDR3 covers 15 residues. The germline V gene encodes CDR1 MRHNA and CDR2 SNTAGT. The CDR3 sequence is CASSAGTGLYTEAFF. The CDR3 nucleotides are TGTGCCAGCAGTGCGGGGACAGGATTGTACACTGAAGCTTTCTTT.

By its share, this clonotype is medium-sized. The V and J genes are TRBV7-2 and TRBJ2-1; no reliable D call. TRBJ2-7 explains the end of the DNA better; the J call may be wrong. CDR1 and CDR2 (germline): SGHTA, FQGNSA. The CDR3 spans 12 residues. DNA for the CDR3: TGTGCCAGCAGCTTAGGATATTACGAGCAGTACTTC. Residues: CASSLGYYEQYF.

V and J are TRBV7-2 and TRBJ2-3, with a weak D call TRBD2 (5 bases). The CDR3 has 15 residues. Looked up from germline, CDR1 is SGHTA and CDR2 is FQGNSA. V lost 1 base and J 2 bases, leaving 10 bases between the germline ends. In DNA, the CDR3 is TGTGCCAGCAGCTTAGGTCCCGGGAACACAGATACGCAGTATTTT. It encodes CASSLGPGNTDTQYF.

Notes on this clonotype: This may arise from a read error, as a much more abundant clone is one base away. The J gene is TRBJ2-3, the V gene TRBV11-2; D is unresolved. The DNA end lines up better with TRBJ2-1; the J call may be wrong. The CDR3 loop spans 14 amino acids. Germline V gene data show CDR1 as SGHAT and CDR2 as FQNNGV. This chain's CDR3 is CASSLMPDAYDQFF. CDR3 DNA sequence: TGTGCCAGCAGCTTAATGCCGGACGCCTACGATCAGTTCTTC.

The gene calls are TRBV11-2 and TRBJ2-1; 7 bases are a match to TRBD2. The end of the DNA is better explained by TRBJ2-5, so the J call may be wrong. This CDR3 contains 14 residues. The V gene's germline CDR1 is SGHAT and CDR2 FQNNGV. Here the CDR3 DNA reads TGTGCCAGCAGTACAGCGGGGATGCAAGAGACCCAGTACTTC. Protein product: CASSTAGMQETQYF.

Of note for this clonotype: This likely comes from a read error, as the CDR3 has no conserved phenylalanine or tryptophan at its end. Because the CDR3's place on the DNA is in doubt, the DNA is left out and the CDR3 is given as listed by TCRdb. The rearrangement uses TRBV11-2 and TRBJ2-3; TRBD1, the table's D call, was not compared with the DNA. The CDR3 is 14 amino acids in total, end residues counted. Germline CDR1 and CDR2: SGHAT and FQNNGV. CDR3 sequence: CASSEAWGPHEQFP.

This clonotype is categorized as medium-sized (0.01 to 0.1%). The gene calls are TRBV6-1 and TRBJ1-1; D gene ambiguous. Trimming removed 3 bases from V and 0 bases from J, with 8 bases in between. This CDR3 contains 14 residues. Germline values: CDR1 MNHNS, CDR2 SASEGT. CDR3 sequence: CASSDHGLNTEAFF. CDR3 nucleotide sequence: TGTGCCAGCAGTGACCACGGATTGAACACTGAAGCTTTCTTT.

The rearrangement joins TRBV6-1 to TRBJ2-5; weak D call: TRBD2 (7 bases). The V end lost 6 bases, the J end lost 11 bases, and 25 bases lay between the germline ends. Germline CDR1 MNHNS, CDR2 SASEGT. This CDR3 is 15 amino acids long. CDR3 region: CASSSPGGNYNEQYF. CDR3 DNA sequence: TGTGCCAGCAGCTCCCCGGGGGGCAACTACAATGAGCAGTACTTC.

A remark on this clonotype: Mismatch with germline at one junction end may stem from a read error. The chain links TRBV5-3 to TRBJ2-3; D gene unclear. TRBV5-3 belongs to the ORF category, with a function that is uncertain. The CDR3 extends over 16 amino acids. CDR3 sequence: CASSLQRTSPTDTQYF. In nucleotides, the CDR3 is TGTGCCAGCAGCTTGCAGCGAACCTCCCCTACAGATACGCAGTATTTT.

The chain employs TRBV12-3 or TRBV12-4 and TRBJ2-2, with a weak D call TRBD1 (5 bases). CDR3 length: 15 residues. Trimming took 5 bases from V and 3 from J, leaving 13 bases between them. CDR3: CASSGAILHTGELFF. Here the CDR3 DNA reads TGTGCCAGCAGTGGGGCCATCCTACACACCGGGGAGCTGTTTTTT.

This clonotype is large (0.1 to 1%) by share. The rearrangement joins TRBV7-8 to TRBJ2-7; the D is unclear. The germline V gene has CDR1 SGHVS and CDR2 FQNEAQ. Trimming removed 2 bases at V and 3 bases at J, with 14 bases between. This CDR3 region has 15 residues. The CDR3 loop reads CASSLRFGPRYEQYF. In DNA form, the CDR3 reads TGTGCCAGCAGCTTAAGGTTCGGGCCTCGCTACGAGCAGTACTTC.

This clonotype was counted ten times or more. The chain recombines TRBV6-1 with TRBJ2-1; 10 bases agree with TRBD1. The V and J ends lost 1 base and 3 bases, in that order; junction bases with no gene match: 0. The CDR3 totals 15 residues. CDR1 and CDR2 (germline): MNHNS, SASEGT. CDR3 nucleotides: TGTGCCAGCAGTGAAGGGACAGGGGGCTACAATGAGCAGTTCTTC. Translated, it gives CASSEGTGGYNEQFF.

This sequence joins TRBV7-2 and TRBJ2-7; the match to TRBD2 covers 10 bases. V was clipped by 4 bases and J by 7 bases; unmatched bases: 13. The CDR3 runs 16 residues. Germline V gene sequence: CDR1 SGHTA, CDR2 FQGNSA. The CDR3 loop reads CASSSGTSERLNEQYF. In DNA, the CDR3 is TGTGCCAGCAGCTCTGGGACTAGCGAGAGACTCAATGAGCAGTACTTC.